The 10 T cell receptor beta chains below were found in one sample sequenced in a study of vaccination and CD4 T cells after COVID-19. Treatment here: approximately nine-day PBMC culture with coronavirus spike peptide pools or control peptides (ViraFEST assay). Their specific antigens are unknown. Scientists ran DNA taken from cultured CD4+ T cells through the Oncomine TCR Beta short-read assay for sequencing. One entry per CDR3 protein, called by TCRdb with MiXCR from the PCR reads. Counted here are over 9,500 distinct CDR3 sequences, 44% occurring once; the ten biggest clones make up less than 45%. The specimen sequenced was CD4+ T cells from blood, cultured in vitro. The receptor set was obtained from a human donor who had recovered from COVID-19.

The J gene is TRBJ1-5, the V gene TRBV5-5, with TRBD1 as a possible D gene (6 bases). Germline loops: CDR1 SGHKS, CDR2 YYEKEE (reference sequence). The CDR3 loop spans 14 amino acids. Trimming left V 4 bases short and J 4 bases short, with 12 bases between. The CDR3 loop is CASSTGTPNQPQHF. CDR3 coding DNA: TGTGCCAGCAGCACCGGGACACCTAATCAGCCCCAGCATTTT.

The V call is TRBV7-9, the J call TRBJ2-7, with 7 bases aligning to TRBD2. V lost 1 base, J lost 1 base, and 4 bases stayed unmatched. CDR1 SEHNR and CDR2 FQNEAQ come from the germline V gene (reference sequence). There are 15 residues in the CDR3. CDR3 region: CASSLVPGRSYEQYF. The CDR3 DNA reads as TGTGCCAGCAGCTTAGTGCCCGGGAGGTCCTACGAGCAGTACTTC.

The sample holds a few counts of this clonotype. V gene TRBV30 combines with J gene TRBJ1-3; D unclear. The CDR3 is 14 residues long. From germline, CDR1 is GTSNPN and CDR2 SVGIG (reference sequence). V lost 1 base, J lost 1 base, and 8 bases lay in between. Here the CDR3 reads CAWSAGWSGNTIYF. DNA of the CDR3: TGTGCCTGGAGTGCGGGATGGTCTGGAAACACCATATATTTT.

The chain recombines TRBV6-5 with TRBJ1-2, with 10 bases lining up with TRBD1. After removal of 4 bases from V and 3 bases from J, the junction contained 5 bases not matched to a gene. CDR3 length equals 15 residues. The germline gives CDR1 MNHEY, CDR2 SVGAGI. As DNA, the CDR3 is TGTGCCAGCAGTTCCCAGGACAGGGGGTACTATGGCTACACCTTC. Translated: CASSSQDRGYYGYTF.

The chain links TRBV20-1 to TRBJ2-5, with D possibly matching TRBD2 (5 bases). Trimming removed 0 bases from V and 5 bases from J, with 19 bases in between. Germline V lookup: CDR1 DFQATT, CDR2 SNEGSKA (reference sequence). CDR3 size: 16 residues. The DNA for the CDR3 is TGCAGTGCTAGAGACGCGCACGGACTCCACGCGGAGACCCAGTACTTC. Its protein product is CSARDAHGLHAETQYF.

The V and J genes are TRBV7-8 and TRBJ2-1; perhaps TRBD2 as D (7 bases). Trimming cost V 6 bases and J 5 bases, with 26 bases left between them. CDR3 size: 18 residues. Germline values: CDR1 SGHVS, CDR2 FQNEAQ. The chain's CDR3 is CASSSSPVVGGQNNEQFF. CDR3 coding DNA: TGTGCCAGCAGTTCCTCCCCGGTAGTGGGGGGGCAGAACAATGAGCAGTTCTTC. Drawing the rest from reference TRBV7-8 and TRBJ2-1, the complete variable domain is GAGVSQSPRYKVAKRGQDVALRCDPISGHVSLFWYQQALGQGPEFLTYFQNEAQLDKSGLPSDRFFAERPEGSVSTLKIQRTQQEDSAVYLCASSSSPVVGGQNNEQFFGPGTRLTVL.

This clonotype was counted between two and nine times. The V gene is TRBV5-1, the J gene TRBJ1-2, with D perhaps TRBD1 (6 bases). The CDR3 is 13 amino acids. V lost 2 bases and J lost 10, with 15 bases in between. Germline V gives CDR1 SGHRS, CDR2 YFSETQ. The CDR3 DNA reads TGCGCCAGCAGCTTAGGGGCAGGGGAGAACTACACCTTC. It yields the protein CASSLGAGENYTF.

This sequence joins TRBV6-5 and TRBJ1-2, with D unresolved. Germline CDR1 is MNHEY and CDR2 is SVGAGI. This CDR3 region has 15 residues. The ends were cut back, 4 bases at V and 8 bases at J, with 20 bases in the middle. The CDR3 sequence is CASSSSGSNPRGYTF. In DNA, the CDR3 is TGTGCCAGCAGTTCCTCGGGTTCCAACCCCAGGGGCTACACCTTC.

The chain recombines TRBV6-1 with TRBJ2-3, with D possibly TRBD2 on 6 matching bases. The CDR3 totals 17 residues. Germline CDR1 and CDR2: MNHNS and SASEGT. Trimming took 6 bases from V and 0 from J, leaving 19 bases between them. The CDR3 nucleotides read TGTGCCAGCAGCCCCCACGGGGGAACGACTAGCACAGATACGCAGTATTTT. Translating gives CASSPHGGTTSTDTQYF.

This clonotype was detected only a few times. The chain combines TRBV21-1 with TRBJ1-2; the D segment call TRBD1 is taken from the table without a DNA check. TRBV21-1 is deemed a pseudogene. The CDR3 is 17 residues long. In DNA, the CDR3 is TGTGCCAGCAGTTCTTACCCCTCGTCTGGGGGGAACTATGGCTACACCTTC. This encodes CASSSYPSSGGNYGYTF.